Below are 14 T cell receptor beta chains sequenced from a single sample in a study of CD8+ T cells in alopecia areata. The sample's treatment: oral pan-JAK inhibitor, 5-10 mg twice daily. RNA was extracted and reverse transcribed into cDNA as the sequencing template. Produced via immunoSEQ multiplex PCR; TCRdb's table is partial and in-frame only. Among roughly 180,000 clones listed, about half were seen once. The sequenced sample was CD8+ T cells sorted from blood, obtained at week 52, from a patient treated with tofacitinib. The receptors were sampled from a human donor with alopecia areata.

The chain joins TRBV5-4 to TRBJ1-2, with D perhaps TRBD1 (5 bases). The V end was cut by 2 bases, the J end by 0 bases, with 11 bases between. This CDR3 has 15 amino acids. Germline V lookup: CDR1 SGHNT, CDR2 YYREEE (reference sequence). The CDR3 DNA is TGTGCCAGCAGCTTCGGACATTTAGCTAACTATGGCTACACCTTC. This translates into CASSFGHLANYGYTF.

J is TRBJ1-2 and V is TRBV20-1; D uncertain. Trimming cost V 3 bases and J 8 bases, with 4 bases left between them. Germline V gene data show CDR1 as DFQATT and CDR2 as SNEGSKA (reference sequence). The CDR3 contains 9 residues. In DNA, the CDR3 is TGCAGTGCTAGGAAAGGCTACACCTTC. Amino acids: CSARKGYTF.

This clone was detected only a few times. The rearrangement uses TRBV25-1 and TRBJ2-5; D possibly corresponds to TRBD1 (6 bases). This CDR3 has 14 residues. CDR1 and CDR2 (germline): MGHDK, SYGVNS. The V and J ends lost 2 bases and 3 bases respectively, with 10 bases between them. CDR3 loop: CASSEQGTEETQYF. The CDR3 DNA follows: TGTGCCAGCAGTGAACAGGGGACGGAAGAGACCCAGTACTTC.

The chain couples TRBV5-6 to TRBJ1-1; 7 bases fit TRBD1. Trimming removed 0 bases from V and 3 bases from J; junction bases left unmatched: 5. This CDR3 is 15 amino acids long. CDR1 and CDR2 (germline): SGHDT, YYEEEE. CDR3 coding DNA: TGTGCCAGCAGCTTGGGTGACAGGGCTTACACTGAAGCTTTCTTT. This sequence encodes CASSLGDRAYTEAFF.

This CDR3 reads CASSFPGTEAFF. CDR3 coding DNA: TGCGCCAGCAGCTTTCCAGGGACTGAAGCTTTCTTT. This chain links TRBV5-1 with TRBJ1-1; tentatively, D is TRBD1 (5 bases). The V end lost 2 bases, the J end lost 5 bases, and 7 bases lay between the germline ends. The length of the CDR3 is 12 residues. The germline gives CDR1 SGHRS, CDR2 YFSETQ.

The chain joins TRBV5-1 to TRBJ2-7; D remains ambiguous. CDR1 is SGHRS, CDR2 YFSETQ, per germline. Between the trimmed V and J ends, which lost 5 bases and 5 bases, there was a span of 8 bases. The CDR3 runs to 11 residues. CDR3 sequence: CASRETNEQYF. CDR3 bases: TGCGCCAGCAGGGAAACCAACGAGCAGTACTTC.

The chain joins TRBV14 to TRBJ1-4; no definite D call. V was trimmed by 2 bases and J by 0 bases, leaving 7 bases between them. This CDR3 contains 15 residues. CDR1 and CDR2 (germline): SGHDN, FVKESK. The CDR3, as DNA: TGTGCCAGCAGCCAATGGGGATCAACTAATGAAAAACTGTTTTTT. Translated: CASSQWGSTNEKLFF.

The chain is built from TRBV27 and TRBJ2-7; 10 bases match TRBD1. CDR1 is MNHEY and CDR2 is SMNVEV in the germline V gene (reference sequence). Trimming took 2 bases from V and 1 from J; bases not matched to a gene: 8. The CDR3 totals 17 residues. The CDR3 is CASSLTGGDRGSYEQYF. DNA for the CDR3: TGTGCCAGCAGTTTAACCGGGGGGGACAGGGGATCCTACGAGCAGTACTTC.

Note on this clone: The DNA is omitted, as the CDR3 cannot be located on it reliably, and the CDR3 follows TCRdb's listing. The chain carries TRBV6-1 and TRBJ2-1; the D call TRBD1 from the table was never checked on the DNA. The germline V gene encodes CDR1 MNHNS and CDR2 SASEGT. The CDR3 is 11 residues long, ends included. The CDR3 sequence is CASSVGQGAFF.

V and J are TRBV7-3 and TRBJ2-5; tentative D call: TRBD2 (6 bases). Germline CDR1 is SGHTA and CDR2 is FQGTGA. This CDR3 is built from 15 residues. Deletions cut 1 base from V and 5 bases from J, with 14 bases between. DNA for the CDR3: TGTGCCAGCAGCTTAAGCGGGGCCCCTTGGGAGACCCAGTACTTC. Its protein product is CASSLSGAPWETQYF.

This clone has a handful of counts. The CDR3 DNA follows: TGTGCCAGTAGTATTGTACAGGGTCAAAGGAATGAGCAGTTCTTC. Its protein is CASSIVQGQRNEQFF. The rearrangement joins TRBV19 to TRBJ2-1, with D perhaps TRBD1 (6 bases). V dropped 3 bases and J dropped 7 bases, with 16 bases sitting between them. This CDR3 is built from 15 residues. CDR1 is LNHDA and CDR2 is SQIVND in the germline V gene (reference sequence).

This clone appeared a single time. CDR3 bases: TGTGCCAGCATCGGAAGTTCAGGGAAAGGCTACGAGCAGTACTTC. It specifies CASIGSSGKGYEQYF. The V and J genes are TRBV27 and TRBJ2-7, with D maybe TRBD1 (5 bases). The V end lost 7 bases, the J end lost 3 bases, and 19 bases lay between the germline ends. This CDR3 is built from 15 residues. Germline CDR1 reads MNHEY; CDR2 reads SMNVEV (reference sequence).

V and J are TRBV13 and TRBJ1-6; D is ambiguous. The CDR3 length is 11 residues. Trimming removed 1 base from V and 13 bases from J, with 5 bases in between. Germline CDR1 PRHDT, CDR2 FYEKMQ (reference sequence). The CDR3: CASSLDGPLHF. The CDR3 DNA sequence: TGTGCCAGCAGCTTAGATGGGCCCCTCCACTTT.

In this sample, this clone turned up a few times. The chain recombines TRBV14 with TRBJ2-5, with D maybe TRBD2 (5 bases). The V end lost 1 base, the J end lost 3 bases, and 12 bases lay between the germline ends. The CDR3 totals 15 residues. CDR1 and CDR2 from the germline V gene are SGHDN and FVKESK. This CDR3 reads CASSQVTPREETQYF. CDR3 DNA sequence: TGTGCCAGCAGCCAAGTGACTCCGAGGGAAGAGACCCAGTACTTC.